Presented here are 15 T cell receptor beta chains from one specimen sequenced in a study of T-cell memory formation after mild COVID-19. TCRdb used MiXCR to reprocess the 5' RACE reads, holding one entry per CDR3 protein. This sample has about 390,000 distinct CDR3 sequences, with 21% found just once. Material: PBMCs or a T cell subset sorted from them (not recorded which). The receptors were sampled from an adult woman who had mild COVID-19 (a few samples of this study predate the infection). Cell type and time point are not known.

This clonotype occurred a few times. The chain uses TRBV6-1 and TRBJ2-1; D not resolved. Germline values: CDR1 MNHNS, CDR2 SASEGT. V was clipped by 4 bases and J by 0 bases, with 7 bases between them. The CDR3 consists of 14 residues. CDR3 residues: CASSGLSSYNEQFF. CDR3 nucleotides: TGTGCCAGCAGTGGACTGAGCTCCTACAATGAGCAGTTCTTC.

This clonotype was counted at least ten times. The genes are TRBV6-5 and TRBJ1-1, with 8 bases identical to TRBD1. The CDR3 is 11 amino acids. The J segment lost 10 bases and the V segment lost 6 bases, leaving 4 bases of the junction unmatched. Germline lookup yields CDR1 MNHEY and CDR2 SVGAGI. The CDR3 bases are TGTGCCAGCAGACGACAGGGGAGAGCTTTCTTT. Residues: CASRRQGRAFF.

This clonotype was counted only a few times. The J gene is TRBJ2-6, the V gene TRBV12-3 or TRBV12-4; 8 bases fit TRBD1. After removal of 6 bases from V and 4 bases from J, the junction contained 17 bases not matched to a gene. The CDR3 extends over 19 amino acids. CDR3 nucleotides: TGTGCCAGCAGCTTCCTGCAGGGGGCAAAATTTTCGGGGGCCAACGTCCTGACTTTC. It translates to CASSFLQGAKFSGANVLTF.

The rearrangement joins TRBV24-1 to TRBJ1-5, with D possibly being TRBD1 (6 bases). The V end lost 3 bases, the J end lost 0 bases, and 8 bases lay between the germline ends. Germline-derived CDR1 and CDR2 are KGHDR and SFDVKD. The CDR3 is 15 residues long. The CDR3 coding sequence is TGTGCCACCAGTGATCAGGGGTCTAGCAATCAGCCCCAGCATTTT. It specifies CATSDQGSSNQPQHF.

As concerns this clonotype: A much larger clone sits a single nucleotide away, making a read error possible. The V call is TRBV6-5, the J call TRBJ2-7; 7 bases map to TRBD2. This CDR3 is 13 amino acids long. V gave up 2 bases and J gave up 6 bases; unmatched junction bases: 4. Looked up from germline, CDR1 is MNHEY and CDR2 is SVGAGI. This CDR3 is CASSYTGGGEQYF. CDR3 bases: TGTGCCAGCAGTTACACGGGGGGTGGCGAGCAGTACTTC.

This clonotype has only one observation. The gene calls are TRBV4-1 and TRBJ2-1; 10 bases align to TRBD2. Germline-derived CDR1 and CDR2 are MGHRA and YSYEKL. The CDR3 contains 16 residues. J gave up 7 bases and V 0 bases, and 6 bases lay outside the gene matches. In DNA form, the CDR3 reads TGCGCCAGCAGCCAAGATACTAGCGGGGTCGTAAATGAGCAGTTCTTC. The encoded protein is CASSQDTSGVVNEQFF.

This clonotype showed up just a few times. This may come from a read error, since a much larger clone is one base off. The chain couples TRBV5-1 to TRBJ1-1, with a tentative D call TRBD1 (6 bases). CDR1 SGHRS and CDR2 YFSETQ come from the germline V gene. CDR3 size: 13 residues. CDR3 DNA: TGCGACAGCAAGGGGGACCCAAACACTGAAGCTTTCTTT. It translates to CDSKGDPNTEAFF.

This clonotype occurred a few times. The CDR3 loop reads CASGPGTGGFGVYEQYF. The CDR3 region has the DNA TGCGCCAGCGGCCCCGGGACAGGGGGCTTCGGTGTCTACGAGCAGTACTTC. The chain joins TRBV5-1 to TRBJ2-7; 12 bases align to TRBD1. Germline CDR1 SGHRS, CDR2 YFSETQ. V trimming: 7 bases; J trimming: 3 bases; junction bases outside the gene matches: 14. The CDR3 runs to 17 residues.

This clonotype was seen at least ten times. This chain uses TRBV12-3 or TRBV12-4 with TRBJ2-1; 10 nucleotides match TRBD2. After removal of 6 bases from V and 8 bases from J, the junction contained 7 bases not matched to a gene. The CDR3 runs to 14 residues. The CDR3, as DNA: TGTGCCAGCAGCCGACTAGCGGGTGGCGATGAGCAGTTCTTC. This translates into CASSRLAGGDEQFF.

This chain uses TRBV14 with TRBJ1-2; D perhaps matches TRBD1 (6 bases). Trimming stripped 5 bases from V and 0 bases from J, with 16 bases between. Germline V gene sequence: CDR1 SGHDN, CDR2 FVKESK. The CDR3 loop spans 16 amino acids. The CDR3 is CASSSGQLKANYGYTF. The CDR3, as DNA: TGTGCCAGCAGCTCCGGACAGCTTAAAGCTAACTATGGCTACACCTTC.

This clonotype appeared a few times. The CDR3 protein is CASSIRQGAEFGYTF. CDR3 nucleotides: TGTGCCAGTAGTATTCGACAGGGGGCCGAGTTTGGCTACACCTTC. This chain joins TRBV19 and TRBJ1-2; 10 bases match TRBD1. Germline V gene data show CDR1 as LNHDA and CDR2 as SQIVND (reference sequence). The CDR3 runs to 15 residues. V was pared by 3 bases and J by 7 bases, with 8 bases of the junction left unmatched.

This chain connects TRBV7-2 to TRBJ2-7; D is possibly TRBD1 (5 bases). Germline lookup yields CDR1 SGHTA and CDR2 FQGNSA. The CDR3 is 14 amino acids. V lost 1 base to trimming and J lost 2 bases, with 9 bases between them. The CDR3 region has the DNA TGTGCCAGCAGCTTAGTGTGGGGCCCCTACGAGCAGTACTTC. As protein: CASSLVWGPYEQYF.

This clonotype was recorded a few times. This chain uses TRBV11-2 with TRBJ2-1; TRBD2 matches at 9 bases. The germline gives CDR1 SGHAT, CDR2 FQNNGV. CDR3 length: 15 amino acids. With V trimmed by 3 bases and J by 2 bases, 2 bases remained unmatched. The DNA of the CDR3 is TGTGCCAGCAGCTTGAGCGGGGGGCCCTACAATGAGCAGTTCTTC. Translating it yields CASSLSGGPYNEQFF.

This clonotype was counted a few times. The chain uses TRBV6-2 or TRBV6-3 and TRBJ2-1; 14 bases are shared with TRBD2. J gave up 10 bases and V 4 bases, and 21 bases lay outside the gene matches. The CDR3 sequence is 20 residues long. From germline, CDR1 is MNHEY and CDR2 SVGEGT. The CDR3 region is CASSSASGLAGVSAEIEQFF. The CDR3 bases are TGTGCCAGCAGTTCGGCTTCGGGACTAGCGGGAGTGTCTGCCGAAATAGAGCAGTTCTTC.

The J gene is TRBJ2-5, the V gene TRBV30; D uncertain. The CDR3 totals 10 residues. CDR1 and CDR2 from the germline V gene are GTSNPN and SVGIG (reference sequence). V was shortened by 1 base and J by 5 bases, with 2 bases between the two germline ends. The CDR3 loop is CAWSEETQYF. The CDR3 nucleotides read TGTGCCTGGAGTGAGGAGACCCAGTACTTC.